These 11 T cell receptor beta chains were all obtained from the same sample, sequenced in a study of CD8+ T cells in alopecia areata (dated by TCRdb to the late 2010s). Libraries were constructed by the immunoSEQ multiplex PCR assay. For TCR sequencing, RNA was extracted from every sample and reverse transcribed into cDNA to serve as template. TCRdb holds this immuneACCESS table with in-frame rearrangements only. Some clones are missing; in checked studies, unresolved V genes explain under half, and the rest has no known cause. For this sample the table reports about 270,000 clones, with no clone seen just once. The biggest ten clones account for 1.2% of the sample. Cells from pooled mouse cutaneous lymph nodes were stained for CD4, CD8alpha, NKG2D, NKG2ACE and other markers and then sorted on a BD Influx. Input material: CD4+ T cells sorted from a lymph node. These TCRs come from a C3H/HeJ mouse with alopecia areata. The strain's MHC haplotype is H2-k.

This clone was counted between two and nine times. Genes here carry mouse names. The read ends 4 residues early relative to the CDR3; the germline J gene fills the gap. This sample includes further DNA sequences coding for the same CDR3. This rearrangement joins TRBV31 to TRBJ2-3; 7 positions agree with TRBD2. This CDR3 has 15 residues. The V and J ends lost 0 bases and 0 bases, in that order; junction bases with no gene match: 3. Per the germline V gene, CDR1 is GKSSPN and CDR2 is SITVG. The CDR3: CAWSLGWGSAETLYF. The CDR3 bases that were read are TGTGCCTGGAGTCTTGGCTGGGGGAGTGCAGAA.

About this clone itself: Genes here carry mouse names. With the read ending 4 residues before the CDR3 end, the germline J gene is used to fill in that end. V usage is TRBV13-1 and J usage is TRBJ2-7, with D possibly TRBD2 on 6 matching bases. V lost 1 base, J lost 3 bases, and 11 bases lay in between. Germline V CDR1 and CDR2: NSHNY, SYGAGN. The CDR3 spans 14 residues. This chain's CDR3 is CASSDKAGDYEQYF. CDR3 DNA (partial): TGTGCCAGCAGTGATAAGGCTGGGGACTAT.

This clone was seen many times. Gene names and germline match the mouse. The sequenced fragment ends 4 residues before the CDR3 boundary, so the rest is inferred from the germline J gene. Distinct nucleotide sequences in the sample also encode this CDR3. V gene TRBV13-1 combines with J gene TRBJ2-2, with D perhaps TRBD2 (6 bases). V gave up 1 base and J gave up 0 bases, with 7 bases separating them. CDR1 is NSHNY and CDR2 is SYGAGN in the germline V gene. This CDR3 comprises 15 residues. CDR3: CASSDRGANTGQLYF. The part of the CDR3 DNA that was read is TGTGCCAGCAGTGATCGGGGGGCAAACACCGGG.

Concerning this clone itself: The germline and genes are mouse ones. Coverage ceases 4 residues before the CDR3 finishes, and the germline J gene fills in the end. V is TRBV31 and J is TRBJ2-1; D is perhaps TRBD1 (6 bases). CDR1 and CDR2 from the germline V gene are GKSSPN and SITVG. V was trimmed by 3 bases and J by 1 base, leaving 10 bases between them. The CDR3 loop spans 14 amino acids. CDR3 residues: CAWRPTGNYAEQFF. CDR3 DNA (partial): TGTGCCTGGAGGCCAACAGGGAACTATGCT.

Regarding this clone: Mouse germline and gene names are used. The read finishes 4 residues shy of the CDR3 end, and the germline J gene is used to complete it. The chain joins TRBV31 to TRBJ2-2; TRBD1 matches 7 bases. CDR3 length: 16 residues. Germline-derived CDR1 and CDR2 are GKSSPN and SITVG. Trimming at V came to 0 bases and at J to 3 bases, leaving 7 bases not matched to a gene. CDR3 DNA, as far as it was read: TGTGCCTGGAGTCTCCCCAGGGGGTCGGACACCGGG. Translation gives CAWSLPRGSDTG. The CDR3 in full is CAWSLPRGSDTGQLYF.

A note on this clone: Germline and genes here are mouse. The CDR3 end is not reached by the read, which stops 4 residues before it; the germline J gene fills it in. The sample carries other DNA sequences with the same CDR3. The chain carries TRBV19 and TRBJ2-3, with TRBD1 as a possible D gene (6 bases). Germline lookup yields CDR1 FNHDT and CDR2 SITEND (reference sequence). The germline V and J ends were trimmed by 10 bases and 0 bases, with 12 bases remaining between them. The CDR3 is 13 residues long. The CDR3 DNA, read in part, is TGTGCCTCCCGGGACAATAGTGCAGAA. Protein sequence: CASRDNSAE. The entire CDR3 reads CASRDNSAETLYF.

As concerns this clone: Germline and genes: mouse. The observed sequence ends 4 residues before the CDR3 terminus, with the missing tail filled in from the germline J gene. The rearrangement uses TRBV14 and TRBJ2-7, with 7 bases that match TRBD2. Germline lookup yields CDR1 SGHDT and CDR2 FRDEAV. The CDR3 runs 13 residues. Losses at the gene ends were 6 bases for V and 1 base for J; bases not matched to a gene: 4. The CDR3 spells CASKWTGSYEQYF. The CDR3 DNA, read in part, is TGTGCCAGCAAATGGACTGGATCCTAT.

Comment on this clone: Gene names refer to mouse genes. The read stops 4 residues short of the end of the CDR3; the missing end is completed from the germline J gene. This chain uses TRBV19 with TRBJ2-7; 10 nucleotides line up with TRBD1. Germline V gives CDR1 FNHDT, CDR2 SITEND (reference sequence). This CDR3 is built from 13 residues. Partial CDR3 DNA: TGTGCCAGCAGAGACAGGGGGCTAAAT. This encodes CASRDRGLN. The whole CDR3 protein is CASRDRGLNEQYF.

The sample holds a few counts of this clone. Genes and germline come from the mouse. The read ends 4 residues shy of where the CDR3 ends; the end is completed using the germline J gene. This sequence joins TRBV13-1 and TRBJ2-1, with D tentatively TRBD2 (6 bases). From germline, CDR1 is NSHNY and CDR2 SYGAGN. V lost 6 bases to trimming and J lost 1 base, with 11 bases between them. The CDR3 sequence is 14 residues long. This CDR3 is CASKTGINYAEQFF. The sequenced part of the CDR3 DNA is TGTGCCAGCAAAACTGGGATCAACTATGCT.

This clone was recorded a few times. Gene names refer to mouse genes. The CDR3 is cut off 4 residues early in the read; its end comes from the germline J gene. This chain links TRBV19 with TRBJ2-3; the match to TRBD1 covers 9 bases. Per germline, CDR1 FNHDT and CDR2 SITEND (reference sequence). The CDR3 loop spans 16 amino acids. The trim removed 1 base at V and 0 bases at J, leaving 3 bases unmatched. CDR3 DNA, as far as it was read: TGTGCCAGCAGTATACTGGACAGGGGAAGTGCAGAA. This sequence encodes CASSILDRGSAE. The CDR3 as a whole reads CASSILDRGSAETLYF.

In the case of this clone: The gene names given are mouse names. The read ends 4 residues before the CDR3 terminus; that terminus is restored from the germline J gene. V usage is TRBV13-1 and J usage is TRBJ2-5, with 12 positions matching TRBD2. V lost 5 bases and J lost 2; bases outside the gene matches: 6. The CDR3 consists of 16 residues. The germline gives CDR1 NSHNY, CDR2 SYGAGN. CDR3 bases read: TGTGCCAGCAGACAGGGACTGGGGGGTCCCCAAGAC. Translation gives CASRQGLGGPQD. From start to end, the CDR3 is CASRQGLGGPQDTQYF.